This entry lists 6 T cell receptor beta chains sequenced from one sample in a study of T cell repertoires in cytomegalovirus infection. TCRdb processed the reads anew with MiXCR; each CDR3 protein has one entry. The profile shows around 450,000 distinct CDR3 sequences, 11% of them singletons. Sequenced material: PBMCs. All receptors come from a human donor in good health (CMV status not recorded). Some clones in this sample may be carry-over from other donors' samples.

With respect to this clonotype: A read error may be the cause here, since a much bigger clone is one base away. V usage is TRBV6-4 and J usage is TRBJ2-1; 9 nucleotides match TRBD1. V shed 2 bases, J shed 13 bases, and the junction held 9 bases outside the gene matches. Germline V CDR1 and CDR2: MRHNA, SNTAGT. The CDR3 runs 14 residues. CDR3 loop: CASSDGTGYTDQFF. DNA of the CDR3: TGTGCCAGCAGTGACGGGACAGGGTATACTGATCAGTTCTTC.

This clonotype occurred many times. The genes are TRBV24-1 and TRBJ1-6, with 7 bases lining up with TRBD1. The CDR3 has 19 residues. V was clipped by 0 bases and J by 3 bases; unmatched bases: 10. CDR1 is KGHDR and CDR2 is SFDVKD in the germline V gene. In nucleotides, the CDR3 is TGTGCCACCAGTGATTTGCAAGATCGCCCAGGGGGCTATAATTCACCCCTCCACTTT. Amino acid sequence: CATSDLQDRPGGYNSPLHF.

This clonotype occurred many times. The CDR3 reads CASSLAYEQYF. DNA for the CDR3: TGTGCCAGCAGCTTAGCCTACGAGCAGTACTTC. The gene calls are TRBV28 and TRBJ2-7; no clear D gene. Germline-derived CDR1 and CDR2 are MDHEN and SYDVKM. The CDR3 loop spans 11 amino acids. V gave up 6 bases and J gave up 2 bases, with 5 bases separating them.

This clonotype appeared a few times. This chain joins TRBV20-1 and TRBJ2-7; the match to TRBD1 covers 7 bases. Germline V CDR1 and CDR2: DFQATT, SNEGSKA (reference sequence). There are 13 residues in the CDR3. The junction had 6 bases not matched to a gene; V was cut back by 5 bases and J by 2 bases. In DNA form, the CDR3 reads TGCAGTGCTGGGACAGTTCCGGCCTACGAGCAGTACTTC. Translation: CSAGTVPAYEQYF.

There are many counts of this clonotype. The CDR3 region has the DNA TGTGCCAGCAGTGTGTCGGGACAGGGCCCCTACGAGCAGTACTTC. The encoded protein is CASSVSGQGPYEQYF. V is TRBV25-1 and J is TRBJ2-7; 9 positions match TRBD1. After removal of 4 bases from V and 2 bases from J, the junction contained 6 bases not matched to a gene. This CDR3 contains 15 residues. Per the germline V gene, CDR1 is MGHDK and CDR2 is SYGVNS.

This clonotype was recorded at least ten times. The J gene is TRBJ1-2, the V gene TRBV6-1; maybe TRBD1 (6 bases). The CDR3 covers 14 residues. V was pared by 5 bases and J by 5 bases, with 15 bases between. Per the germline V gene, CDR1 is MNHNS and CDR2 is SASEGT. Here the CDR3 reads CASSSQGGGYGYTF. CDR3 sequence (DNA): TGTGCCAGCAGTTCACAGGGAGGGGGTTATGGCTACACCTTC.